This T cell receptor (beta chain) originates from a study of cytomegalovirus exposure and HLA in healthy donors. Overall study: Ancestry clustering placed 81% of around 400 genotyped donors in the Caucasian-associated cluster.

A note on this clone: What it binds is not known. The same CDR3 is also encoded by other DNA sequences in this sample.

A multiplex PCR was run with 60 Vbeta primers and 13 Jbeta primers. Generated by immunoSEQ multiplex PCR, the TCRdb table keeps only in-frame clones and is missing some. The table includes roughly 170,000 clones, over 70% detected once. Study-level results: In an earlier analysis, productive rearrangement rates for most beta V segments clustered near 87% or 30%. In a later analysis, TCR beta V- and J-gene trimming was associated with a missense DCLRE1C variant.

Sequencing was carried out using PBMCs. The source of this sequence is a woman aged 25 to 45 in good health and CMV-seronegative.

CDR3 protein: CASSLGQGNQPQHF. The DNA for the CDR3 is TGTGCCAGCAGCTTAGGACAGGGCAATCAGCCCCAGCATTTT. The chain couples TRBV7-2 to TRBJ1-5; tentatively, D is TRBD1 (6 bases). V dropped 1 base and J dropped 2 bases, with 6 bases sitting between them. The CDR3 is 14 amino acids. Germline assignment: CDR1 SGHTA and CDR2 FQGNSA. The variable domain in full, completed from reference TRBV7-2 and TRBJ1-5, reads GAGVSQSPSNKVTEKGKDVELRCDPISGHTALYWYRQSLGQGLEFLIYFQGNSAPDKSGLPSDRFSAERTGGSVSTLTIQRTQQEDSAVYLCASSLGQGNQPQHFGDGTRLSIL.